Below are 23 T cell receptor beta chains sequenced from a single sample in a study of blood T cells in healthy people across ages. Combining a sample-barcoded 5' primer with a J-beta primer mix, a second PCR ran for roughly 6 to 12 cycles. TCRdb re-called the 5' RACE reads through MiXCR, storing one row per CDR3 protein. The data show 800,000 to 1,000,000 distinct CDR3 sequences, with roughly 52% seen just once and about an eighth held by the top ten. The sample taken for sequencing was blood. The receptors derive from a man in his thirties or forties in good health.

To note about this clonotype: A single base separates this from a much larger clone, so it may be a read error. The rearrangement joins TRBV3-1 to TRBJ1-1; D is ambiguous. The germline V and J ends were trimmed by 1 base and 11 bases, with 11 bases remaining between them. CDR1 is LGHDT, CDR2 YNNKEL, per germline (reference sequence). This CDR3 spans 12 amino acids. The CDR3 DNA sequence: TGTGCCAGCAGCCAAGGGCGGGGTAACGCTTTCTTT. Translated: CASSQGRGNAFF.

This rearrangement joins TRBV15 to TRBJ2-5; D is unclear. The CDR3 runs to 14 residues. The germline V and J ends were trimmed by 2 bases and 4 bases, with 11 bases remaining between them. Germline assignment: CDR1 LNHNV and CDR2 YYDKDF (reference sequence). The DNA of the CDR3 is TGTGCCACCAGCAGACAAGACTCGGGAGAGACCCAGTACTTC. Its protein is CATSRQDSGETQYF.

The chain employs TRBV20-1 and TRBJ2-5; the D is unclear. Near its end, the DNA agrees better with TRBJ2-7, so the J call may be wrong. The germline CDR1 and CDR2 sequences are DFQATT and SNEGSKA (reference sequence). This CDR3 comprises 12 residues. CDR3 loop: CSASTRNYEQYF. The CDR3 region has the DNA TGCAGTGCTAGCACCAGGAACTACGAGCAGTACTTC.

The V gene is TRBV9, the J gene TRBJ1-6, with D possibly being TRBD1 (5 bases). The CDR3 spans 14 residues. CDR1 and CDR2 from the germline V gene are SGDLS and YYNGEE. V was clipped by 2 bases and J by 7 bases, with 10 bases between them. The CDR3 DNA reads as TGTGCCAGCAGCGTGGAACGGGGGAATTCACCCCTCCACTTT. The encoded protein is CASSVERGNSPLHF.

DNA for the CDR3: TGCAGTGCTAGGGACAGGGGGATAAACATTCAGTACTTC. Translating it yields CSARDRGINIQYF. The V call is TRBV20-1, the J call TRBJ2-5, with 10 positions matching TRBD1. The end of the DNA fits TRBJ2-4 better, so the J call may be wrong. The CDR3 spans 13 residues. The germline V gene encodes CDR1 DFQATT and CDR2 SNEGSKA (reference sequence).

This clonotype turned up a few times. J is TRBJ1-2 and V is TRBV4-1; D is unclear. From germline, CDR1 is MGHRA and CDR2 YSYEKL. The germline V and J ends were trimmed by 0 bases and 0 bases, with 14 bases remaining between them. The CDR3 is 17 amino acids. As DNA, the CDR3 is TGCGCCAGCAGCCAAGAGGGCAGACCGCGAGCTAACTATGGCTACACCTTC. Protein sequence: CASSQEGRPRANYGYTF.

The chain links TRBV20-1 to TRBJ2-7; tentatively, D is TRBD1 or TRBD2 (6 bases each). Germline V lookup: CDR1 DFQATT, CDR2 SNEGSKA (reference sequence). The ends were cut back, 6 bases at V and 12 bases at J, with 24 bases in the middle. The CDR3 length is 13 residues. For the CDR3, the DNA is TGCAGTGCCAGGGGCTGGGGGGTAGAGACCCGGTACTTC. Its protein product is CSARGWGVETRYF.

This chain links TRBV4-3 with TRBJ2-3; tentative D call: TRBD1 (5 bases). The CDR3 runs to 17 residues. The germline V and J ends were trimmed by 0 bases and 5 bases, with 18 bases remaining between them. Germline lookup yields CDR1 LGHNA and CDR2 YSLEER. The CDR3 nucleotides are TGCGCCAGCAGCCAAGAGGAAGGGGTTGGTAAATTAGATACGCAGTATTTT. This translates into CASSQEEGVGKLDTQYF.

The sample holds a few counts of this clonotype. The genes are TRBV9 and TRBJ2-3; no definite D call. Between the trimmed V and J ends, which lost 2 bases and 0 bases, there was a span of 13 bases. The germline CDR1 and CDR2 sequences are SGDLS and YYNGEE. The CDR3 is 16 residues long. The CDR3 DNA follows: TGTGCCAGCAGCGTCTTAGGGCATCCTAGCACAGATACGCAGTATTTT. Translating it yields CASSVLGHPSTDTQYF.

The rearrangement links TRBV28 to TRBJ2-3, with D perhaps matching TRBD2 (6 bases). Germline loops: CDR1 MDHEN, CDR2 SYDVKM. The CDR3 runs to 18 residues. Trimming removed 3 bases at V and 0 bases at J, with 19 bases between. The DNA for the CDR3 is TGTGCCAGCAGTTTCCCCTTGGCCGGGACTCTCAGCACAGATACGCAGTATTTT. Its protein is CASSFPLAGTLSTDTQYF. Complete variable domain (other parts from reference TRBV28 and TRBJ2-3): DVKVTQSSRYLVKRTGEKVFLECVQDMDHENMFWYRQDPGLGLRLIYFSYDVKMKEKGDIPEGYSVSREKKERFSLILESASTNQTSMYLCASSFPLAGTLSTDTQYFGPGTRLTVL.

This clonotype was detected many times. The rearrangement joins TRBV3-1 to TRBJ2-5; 14 bases fit TRBD2. The V and J ends lost 3 bases and 4 bases, in that order; junction bases with no gene match: 4. CDR1 is LGHDT and CDR2 is YNNKEL in the germline V gene (reference sequence). CDR3 length: 16 residues. As DNA, the CDR3 is TGTGCCAGCAGCCACCCGACTAGCGGGGGGGCAGAGACCCAGTACTTC. It specifies CASSHPTSGGAETQYF.

The rearrangement uses TRBV7-2 and TRBJ2-5; TRBD2 agrees at 13 bases. The CDR3 is 16 residues long. V lost 1 base to trimming and J lost 6 bases; unmatched junction nucleotides: 5. Germline values: CDR1 SGHTA, CDR2 FQGNSA. CDR3 in amino acids: CASSLGTSGGLKTQYF. CDR3 nucleotide sequence: TGTGCCAGCAGCTTAGGGACTAGCGGGGGTCTTAAGACCCAGTACTTC.

The table lists this clonotype with a few counts. The chain uses TRBV6-2 or TRBV6-3 and TRBJ2-5, with D uncertain. The CDR3 has 13 residues. Deletions cut 4 bases from V and 3 bases from J, with 9 bases between. The germline CDR1 and CDR2 sequences are MNHEY and SVGEGT. The CDR3 region is CASSSYQKETQYF. The CDR3 coding sequence is TGTGCCAGCAGTTCGTACCAGAAAGAGACCCAGTACTTC.

Concerning this clonotype: This could be a read error, since a much larger clone is one nucleotide away. The V call is TRBV11-3, the J call TRBJ2-7; 7 bases align to TRBD1. There are 15 residues in the CDR3. The V segment lost 2 bases and the J segment 12 bases; nucleotides outside the gene matches: 16. The V gene's germline CDR1 is SGHNT and CDR2 YENEEA. CDR3 residues: CASSLRGPGLETRYF. The DNA of the CDR3 is TGTGCCAGCAGCTTAAGGGGGCCAGGGTTGGAGACCCGGTACTTC.

This sequence joins TRBV20-1 and TRBJ2-1; 7 bases are a match to TRBD2. The J call could be wrong; TRBJ2-7 is a better fit for the DNA end. Germline V CDR1 and CDR2: DFQATT, SNEGSKA (reference sequence). The CDR3 totals 15 residues. The CDR3, as DNA: TGCAGTGCTAGAGATAGACAGCGGGGAGGATACGAGCAGTACTTC. Protein: CSARDRQRGGYEQYF.

The V gene is TRBV30, the J gene TRBJ2-1; either TRBD1 or TRBD2 may fit D (5 bases each). Trimming left V 3 bases short and J 3 bases short, with 12 bases between. CDR1 GTSNPN and CDR2 SVGIG come from the germline V gene (reference sequence). The length of the CDR3 is 14 residues. The DNA of the CDR3 is TGTGCCTGGAGACGACCAGGGAGCTACAATGAGCAGTTCTTC. Translated, it gives CAWRRPGSYNEQFF. Using reference TRBV30 and TRBJ2-1 for the parts outside the CDR3, the full variable domain is SQTIHQWPATLVQPVGSPLSLECTVEGTSNPNLYWYRQAAGRGLQLLFYSVGIGQISSEVPQNLSASRPQDRQFILSSKKLLLSDSGFYLCAWRRPGSYNEQFFGPGTRLTVL.

This clonotype appeared a few times. The chain carries TRBV30 and TRBJ2-3, with TRBD2 matching over 9 bases. CDR3 length: 16 residues. Germline CDR1 is GTSNPN and CDR2 is SVGIG (reference sequence). V was pared by 1 base and J by 0 bases, with 5 bases of the junction left unmatched. Here the CDR3 DNA reads TGTGCCTGGAGTGGGCCCCTAGCGGGGAGCACAGATACGCAGTATTTT. Protein sequence: CAWSGPLAGSTDTQYF. Together with reference TRBV30 and TRBJ2-3, the CDR3 gives the full variable domain: SQTIHQWPATLVQPVGSPLSLECTVEGTSNPNLYWYRQAAGRGLQLLFYSVGIGQISSEVPQNLSASRPQDRQFILSSKKLLLSDSGFYLCAWSGPLAGSTDTQYFGPGTRLTVL.

This clonotype was observed a single time. CDR3 residues: CASSQKVQGTTYNEQYF. The CDR3 region has the DNA TGTGCCAGCAGCCAGAAAGTACAGGGCACGACCTACAATGAGCAGTACTTC. This rearrangement joins TRBV7-6 to TRBJ2-1; tentatively, D is TRBD1 (6 bases). Judging by the DNA end, TRBJ2-7 fits better; the J call may be wrong. The germline V gene has CDR1 SGHVS and CDR2 FNYEAQ. The CDR3 runs 17 residues.

In this sample, this clonotype turned up a few times. The chain couples TRBV5-1 to TRBJ1-2; D gene uncertain. With 1 base removed from V and 8 bases from J, the gap between germline ends came to 9 bases. The germline gives CDR1 SGHRS, CDR2 YFSETQ. The CDR3 runs to 12 residues. CDR3 sequence (DNA): TGCGCCAGCAGCTTGCGCGCCGAAGGCTACACCTTC. This translates into CASSLRAEGYTF.

This clonotype was counted between two and nine times. The rearrangement links TRBV4-1 to TRBJ1-2; D remains unclear. The CDR3 contains 15 residues. Deletions cut 1 base from V and 1 base from J, with 10 bases between. Germline V lookup: CDR1 MGHRA, CDR2 YSYEKL. DNA of the CDR3: TGCGCCAGCAGCCAAGGCCAGAATAGTAACTATGGCTACACCTTC. Residues: CASSQGQNSNYGYTF.

The chain has TRBV5-1 and TRBJ2-7; 8 nucleotides agree with TRBD1. The V segment lost 5 bases and the J segment 2 bases; nucleotides outside the gene matches: 12. Germline V CDR1 and CDR2: SGHRS, YFSETQ. The CDR3 has 16 residues. CDR3 sequence: CASSPGTGRGTYEQYF. CDR3 in DNA: TGCGCCAGCAGTCCCGGGACAGGAAGGGGGACCTACGAGCAGTACTTC.

This clonotype has just a few counts. This chain uses TRBV5-6 with TRBJ2-5; no definite D call. The CDR3 has 16 residues. Germline V CDR1 and CDR2: SGHDT, YYEEEE. With 6 bases removed from V and 4 bases from J, the gap between germline ends came to 22 bases. The chain's CDR3 is CASNRRSGLLGETQYF. The CDR3 DNA sequence: TGTGCCAGCAATCGCCGTTCGGGCCTTCTGGGAGAGACCCAGTACTTC.

There are a few counts of this clonotype. The V and J genes are TRBV27 and TRBJ1-5, with D possibly matching TRBD1 (6 bases). Trimming shortened V by 3 bases and J by 6 bases, and 18 bases separated the two germline ends. Germline V CDR1 and CDR2: MNHEY, SMNVEV (reference sequence). This CDR3 region has 16 residues. CDR3 in DNA: TGTGCCAGCAGTTTTAACGGGGGGGCGGCTCTTCAGCCCCAGCATTTT. Protein sequence: CASSFNGGAALQPQHF.